A selection of T cell receptor beta chains follows, all from one sample in a study of OX40 agonist ivuxolimab in advanced cancers. TCRdb's copy holds only in-frame clones and misses some; the assay was immunoSEQ multiplex PCR. Here the sample spans over 65,000 clones, 80% to 95% being singletons. Source: CD4+ or CD8+ T cells sorted from blood, taken in a trial of the OX40 agonist ivuxolimab. These TCRs come from an adult with an advanced solid tumor such as melanoma, head and neck, liver or kidney cancer. Both conserved end residues are part of each CDR3. A D gene is named only where the DNA matches it firmly. Size tells how often a clone was seen (once, few, many) or the class of an expanded clone, and some rows leave it out.

j_gene: TRBJ2-5; abundance: NA; len: 16; v_gene: TRBV5-4; d_gene: TRBD1; CDR3nt: TGTGCCAGCAGCTCCCCGGGACAGAGCTTCCAAGAGACCCAGTACTTC; CDR3aa: CASSSPGQSFQETQYF
j_gene: TRBJ2-3; abundance: NA; len: 13; v_gene: TRBV6-5; d_gene: TRBD1; CDR3nt: TGTGCCAGCAGACAGGGGGGCACAGATACGCAGTATTTT; CDR3aa: CASRQGGTDTQYF
j_gene: TRBJ1-1; abundance: NA; len: 11; v_gene: TRBV6-5; d_gene: NA; CDR3nt: TGTGCCAGCAGTCAGGGAGGTGAAGCTTTCTTT; CDR3aa: CASSQGGEAFF
j_gene: TRBJ2-2; abundance: once; len: 13; v_gene: TRBV6-4; d_gene: NA; CDR3nt: TGTGCCAGCAGTGACAAGGGGACCGGGGAGCTGTTTTTT; CDR3aa: CASSDKGTGELFF
j_gene: TRBJ1-2; abundance: NA; len: 12; v_gene: TRBV28; d_gene: NA; CDR3nt: TGTGCCAGCAGTCTCGACATATATGGCTACACCTTC; CDR3aa: CASSLDIYGYTF
j_gene: TRBJ2-3; abundance: NA; len: 12; v_gene: TRBV10-3; d_gene: NA; CDR3nt: TGTGCCATCGGATCAGACGAGGGGGCGCAGTATTTT; CDR3aa: CAIGSDEGAQYF
j_gene: TRBJ1-4; abundance: NA; len: 14; v_gene: TRBV7-2; d_gene: NA; CDR3nt: TGTGCCAGCAGCTCGGCTCCAACTAATGAAAAACTGTTTTTT; CDR3aa: CASSSAPTNEKLFF
j_gene: TRBJ1-1; abundance: NA; len: 12; v_gene: TRBV2; d_gene: NA; CDR3nt: TGTGCCAGCAGACCAATGAACACTGAAGCTTTCTTT; CDR3aa: CASRPMNTEAFF
j_gene: TRBJ1-3; abundance: NA; len: 16; v_gene: TRBV6-1; d_gene: TRBD1; CDR3nt: TGTGCCAGCAGTGTTGGGACAGGGGTTACTGGAAACACCATATATTTT; CDR3aa: CASSVGTGVTGNTIYF
j_gene: TRBJ2-3; abundance: NA; len: 15; v_gene: TRBV10-2; d_gene: TRBD2; CDR3nt: TGCGCCAGCAGTGATCTAGCGGGAGCTTTGGATACGCAGTATTTT; CDR3aa: CASSDLAGALDTQYF
j_gene: TRBJ2-7; abundance: NA; len: 15; v_gene: TRBV10-3; d_gene: TRBD1; CDR3nt: TGTGCCACCTGGAACCGGGACAGGGCTCCCTACGAGCAGTACTTC; CDR3aa: CATWNRDRAPYEQYF
j_gene: TRBJ1-1; abundance: NA; len: 15; v_gene: TRBV10-1; d_gene: NA; CDR3nt: TGCGCCAGCAGTGAGTCGAGGTCCGGACGAATCGAAGCTTTCTTT; CDR3aa: CASSESRSGRIEAFF
j_gene: TRBJ2-5; abundance: NA; len: 13; v_gene: TRBV5-4; d_gene: NA; CDR3nt: TGTGCCAGCGGCCCGGGGGACGGAGAGACCCAGTACTTC; CDR3aa: CASGPGDGETQYF
j_gene: TRBJ2-1; abundance: NA; len: 17; v_gene: TRBV6-4; d_gene: NA; CDR3nt: TGTGCCAGCAGTAAGGGCTGGGGCGCAGACCCTTACAATGAGCAGTTCTTC; CDR3aa: CASSKGWGADPYNEQFF
j_gene: TRBJ1-2; abundance: NA; len: 15; v_gene: TRBV19; d_gene: TRBD1; CDR3nt: TGTGCCAGTAGTTTACCGACAGGGGGCGTTCGGGGCTACACCTTC; CDR3aa: CASSLPTGGVRGYTF
j_gene: TRBJ1-1; abundance: NA; len: 13; v_gene: TRBV5-1; d_gene: NA; CDR3nt: TGCGCCAGCAGGGCCCAAGATAACACTGAAGCTTTCTTT; CDR3aa: CASRAQDNTEAFF
j_gene: TRBJ1-6; abundance: NA; len: 14; v_gene: TRBV7-9; d_gene: NA; CDR3nt: TGTGCCAGCAGCCAAACGGGGCGGTTTTCACCCCTCCACTTT; CDR3aa: CASSQTGRFSPLHF
j_gene: TRBJ2-2; abundance: NA; len: 20; v_gene: TRBV9; d_gene: TRBD2; CDR3nt: TGTGCCAGCAGCCCTAAAGGCCCCCTAGCGGGATCGGTATTCACCGGGGAGCTGTTTTTT; CDR3aa: CASSPKGPLAGSVFTGELFF
j_gene: TRBJ2-3; abundance: NA; len: 13; v_gene: TRBV7-9; d_gene: NA; CDR3nt: TGTGCCAGCAGCTTAGCGCTCACAGATACGCAGTATTTT; CDR3aa: CASSLALTDTQYF
j_gene: TRBJ2-5; abundance: once; len: 14; v_gene: TRBV5-8; d_gene: NA; CDR3nt: TGTGCCAGCACCCGGGGCCACCGCGGGGAGACCCAGTACTTC; CDR3aa: CASTRGHRGETQYF
j_gene: TRBJ1-4; abundance: NA; len: 14; v_gene: TRBV4-2; d_gene: NA; CDR3nt: TGTGCCAGCAGCGGGGGGGCGGGGGAAGGAAAACTGTTTTTT; CDR3aa: CASSGGAGEGKLFF
j_gene: TRBJ1-2; abundance: NA; len: 14; v_gene: TRBV6-6; d_gene: TRBD1; CDR3nt: TGTGCCAGCAGTACCGGACAGGGCAGCTATGGCTACACCTTC; CDR3aa: CASSTGQGSYGYTF
j_gene: TRBJ2-1; abundance: NA; len: 17; v_gene: TRBV7-2; d_gene: TRBD2; CDR3nt: TGTGCCAGCAGCTCCACTAGCGGGGGGGCCGGTGGGCATGAGCAGTTCTTC; CDR3aa: CASSSTSGGAGGHEQFF
j_gene: TRBJ1-5; abundance: NA; len: 14; v_gene: TRBV19; d_gene: NA; CDR3nt: TGTGCCAGTAGTAGTACAGGGTCCCGAAGGCCCCAGCATTTT; CDR3aa: CASSSTGSRRPQHF